This TCR beta chain was found in a study of cytomegalovirus exposure and HLA in healthy donors. Study-wide results and limits: Presence/absence analyses assumed roughly uniform sequencing depth across donors, which may not hold. Data from an earlier analysis indicated that most TCR beta V segments were productive either about 87% or about 30% of the time. In a later analysis, donors in an Asian-associated ancestry cluster reportedly had fewer N-insertions in productive TCRs than the cohort mean.

In the PCR, 60 Vbeta and 13 Jbeta primers were used. Here immunoSEQ multiplex PCR was the method, and the copy in TCRdb shows in-frame clones only, minus some. This table holds roughly 120,000 clones. The V and J ends lost 4 bases and 4 bases, in that order; junction bases with no gene match: 8. Germline assignment: CDR1 SGHNT and CDR2 YYREEE (reference sequence). The length of the CDR3 is 14 residues. Though nominally healthy at sampling, donors likely had unrecorded immune exposures. Comment on this clone: Its antigen is still unknown.

This chain connects TRBV5-4 to TRBJ2-7; the match to TRBD1 covers 7 bases. This sequence originates from a man aged 18 to 30 in good health and CMV-seronegative. The source material was PBMCs. The CDR3 loop reads CASSLPGQTYEQYF. As DNA, the CDR3 is TGTGCCAGCAGCCTCCCGGGACAGACATACGAGCAGTACTTC.